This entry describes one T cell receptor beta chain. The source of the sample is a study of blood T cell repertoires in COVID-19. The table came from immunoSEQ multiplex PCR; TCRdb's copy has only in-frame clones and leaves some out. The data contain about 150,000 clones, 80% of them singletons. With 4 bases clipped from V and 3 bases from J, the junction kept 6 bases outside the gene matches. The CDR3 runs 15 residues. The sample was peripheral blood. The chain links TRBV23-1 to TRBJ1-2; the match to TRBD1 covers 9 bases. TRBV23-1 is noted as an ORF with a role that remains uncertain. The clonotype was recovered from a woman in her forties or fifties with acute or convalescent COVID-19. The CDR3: CASSRPGQGDYGYTF. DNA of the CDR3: TGCGCCAGCAGTCGGCCGGGACAGGGAGACTATGGCTACACCTTC.